The present T cell receptor beta chain was sequenced within a study of T cells after yellow fever vaccination. As regards this clonotype: Its antigen is not identified.

This CDR3 region has 12 residues. Germline V CDR1 and CDR2: DFQATT, SNEGSKA (reference sequence). V lost 5 bases and J lost 10; bases outside the gene matches: 9. Study-wide points: After the booster, 96% of CD4 and about nine tenths of CD8 primary-response clones were re-detected.

TCRdb redid the calling of the 5' RACE reads with MiXCR, one entry per CDR3 protein. Of 300,000 to 350,000 distinct CDR3 sequences listed, around 3.9% are singletons. Sequenced here: PBMCs, sampled 5 days after the yellow fever booster vaccination. The chain joins TRBV20-1 to TRBJ1-1; 8 positions agree with TRBD1. This sequence originates from a man younger than 35 who received the YFV17D yellow fever vaccine. For the CDR3, the DNA is TGCAGTGCTCCCAGGACAGGGTTGGGAGCTTTCTTT. Its translation is CSAPRTGLGAFF.